The TCR beta chain under discussion was sequenced for a study of blood T cell repertoires in COVID-19. About the research overall: The study drew acute and convalescent COVID-19 samples from the United States, Italy and Spain. PBMCs, B-cell-depleted T cells, or T cells provided the cDNA or gDNA that made up the material.

The trim removed 5 bases at V and 8 bases at J, leaving 12 bases unmatched. Germline V lookup: CDR1 SGHAT, CDR2 FQNNGV. The CDR3 loop spans 16 amino acids. In the authors' methods: Amplification of reference gene primers was used by the study to estimate nucleated cell counts. TCRdb's copy holds only in-frame clones and misses some; the assay was immunoSEQ multiplex PCR. The D gene and trimming were derived from the DNA, and the V and J assignments and clone size from that table. This table has 250,000 or so clones, roughly 86% appearing once. This sequence joins TRBV11-2 and TRBJ2-1; 10 bases match TRBD2. The sequence was collected from a woman in her sixties with acute or convalescent COVID-19. Sequenced input: peripheral blood. CDR3 bases: TGTGCCAGCAGCATCTTAGCGGGGGGAGATTATGATGAGCAGTTCTTC. It is translated as CASSILAGGDYDEQFF.